The T cell receptor (beta chain) described here comes from a study of T-cell reconstitution after alpha-beta-depleted transplantation in children. Study outcomes and limitations: Surviving recipient T cells and thymic progenitors underlay high day-60 TCRbeta diversity in some patients. The origin of alpha-beta T cells about two months after transplant was reportedly several hundred expanded graft clones. Newly produced T cells mostly provided counts and TCRbeta diversity after one year, as hyperexpanded clones declined.

Unmatched junction bases numbered 6, after V lost 5 bases and J lost 0 bases. Germline values: CDR1 GTSNPN, CDR2 SVGIG (reference sequence). This CDR3 contains 16 residues. Unique molecular identifiers were built into the TCRbeta library. TCRdb re-called the PCR reads through MiXCR, storing one row per CDR3 protein. The sample holds about 250,000 distinct CDR3 sequences, 20% to 30% seen once. In the case of this clonotype: What it binds is not known.

J is TRBJ2-2 and V is TRBV30; the match to TRBD1 covers 10 bases. The TCR was taken from a female patient aged 2 to 10 who had a stem cell transplant for congenital amegakaryocytic thrombocytopenia, so the T cells may come from the graft donor. Source: PBMCs, mostly from graft donor cells, taken 360 days after TCRalphabeta/CD19-depleted stem cell transplant. CDR3 DNA: TGTGCCTGGTCCGGGACAGGGGTCACGAACACCGGGGAGCTGTTTTTT. Translated: CAWSGTGVTNTGELFF.